These 27 T cell receptor beta chains were sequenced from one sample in a study of CD8+ T cells in alopecia areata. RNA extraction was followed by reverse transcription into cDNA, which acted as the sequencing template. TCRdb's copy holds only in-frame clones and misses some; the assay was immunoSEQ multiplex PCR. The table lists about 160,000 clones, roughly 65% of them singletons. Indicated treatment: oral pan-JAK inhibitor, 5-10 mg twice daily. Sequenced here: CD4+ T cells sorted from blood, sampled at week 4, from a patient treated with tofacitinib. These receptors originate from a human donor with alopecia areata.

Of note for this clone: An end of the junction does not agree with germline; a read error may underlie this. In DNA, the CDR3 is TGCAGTGCTGCCCCAGGGGCCTTC. Its translation: CSAAPGAF. This rearrangement joins TRBV20-1 to TRBJ2-7, with a tentative D call TRBD1 (6 bases). This CDR3 has 8 amino acids. Germline V gene lookup returns CDR1 DFQATT and CDR2 SNEGSKA (reference sequence).

This clone was counted a few times. The chain uses TRBV5-4 and TRBJ2-1, with a weak D call TRBD2 (6 bases). Trimming left V 4 bases short and J 2 bases short, with 13 bases between. This CDR3 is built from 15 residues. Germline lookup yields CDR1 SGHNT and CDR2 YYREEE (reference sequence). CDR3: CASSDTGGAYNEQFF. The CDR3 DNA reads as TGTGCCAGCAGCGACACAGGAGGGGCCTACAATGAGCAGTTCTTC.

CDR3 sequence (DNA): TGTGCCTGGAGTGAGTCGGGCTACTCGGGCGAGCAGTACTTC. Translating it yields CAWSESGYSGEQYF. This rearrangement joins TRBV30 to TRBJ2-7; D is undetermined. Between the trimmed V and J ends, which lost 1 base and 6 bases, there was a span of 16 bases. Germline CDR1 reads GTSNPN; CDR2 reads SVGIG (reference sequence). The length of the CDR3 is 14 residues.

This chain joins TRBV4-1 and TRBJ1-4; D uncertain. Germline V CDR1 and CDR2: MGHRA, YSYEKL. This CDR3 is 12 amino acids long. V shed 1 base and J shed 16 bases, with 13 bases lying between them. The CDR3 nucleotides are TGCGCCAGCAGCCAAGTGGCGGCACAACCGTTTTTT. Its translation: CASSQVAAQPFF.

The J gene is TRBJ1-1, the V gene TRBV30; D gene unclear. Germline loops: CDR1 GTSNPN, CDR2 SVGIG (reference sequence). V lost 5 bases and J 2 bases, leaving 6 bases between the germline ends. This CDR3 comprises 11 residues. CDR3: CAWLLNTEAFF. Written as DNA, the CDR3 is TGTGCCTGGCTTCTTAACACTGAAGCTTTCTTT.

The chain combines TRBV25-1 with TRBJ2-7; perhaps TRBD1 as D (6 bases). Trimming left V 2 bases short and J 3 bases short, with 11 bases between. The CDR3 is 14 amino acids. Germline V gene sequence: CDR1 MGHDK, CDR2 SYGVNS. CDR3: CASSEGQGSYEQYF. In DNA, the CDR3 is TGTGCCAGCAGTGAAGGTCAGGGGAGCTACGAGCAGTACTTC.

This chain connects TRBV29-1 to TRBJ2-2; TRBD1 matches at 7 bases. J lost 3 bases, V lost 7 bases, and 2 bases had no gene match. The CDR3 runs 12 residues. Germline V CDR1 and CDR2: SQVTM, ANQGSEA. The CDR3 here is CSGQGYTGELFF. In nucleotides, the CDR3 is TGCAGCGGACAGGGTTACACCGGGGAGCTGTTTTTT.

The chain joins TRBV9 to TRBJ1-1; D perhaps matches TRBD1 (5 bases). The length of the CDR3 is 14 residues. Germline V gene lookup returns CDR1 SGDLS and CDR2 YYNGEE. V was trimmed by 0 bases and J by 4 bases, leaving 10 bases between them. The CDR3 is CASSVVAGFTEAFF. The CDR3 bases are TGTGCCAGCAGCGTAGTAGCAGGGTTCACTGAAGCTTTCTTT.

In DNA form, the CDR3 reads TGCAGCGTGTGGGGTGGGGCAGGGGGCAATCAGCCCCAGCATTTT. Amino acid sequence: CSVWGGAGGNQPQHF. The V call is TRBV29-1, the J call TRBJ1-5, with a tentative D call TRBD1 (6 bases). V lost 6 bases and J lost 2, with 17 bases in between. CDR1 SQVTM and CDR2 ANQGSEA come from the germline V gene. CDR3 length equals 15 residues.

This clone was detected a few times. This chain connects TRBV30 to TRBJ2-3; no clear D gene. Trimming removed 0 bases at V and 4 bases at J, with 8 bases between. This CDR3 spans 13 amino acids. Germline values: CDR1 GTSNPN, CDR2 SVGIG (reference sequence). The CDR3 reads CAWSVLTPDTQYF. As DNA, the CDR3 is TGTGCCTGGAGTGTGCTAACCCCAGATACGCAGTATTTT.

This clone has a handful of counts. The chain is built from TRBV7-2 and TRBJ2-3; D possibly matches TRBD1 or TRBD2 (5 bases each). The V gene lost 5 bases and the J gene lost 3 bases, with 21 bases spanning the gap. CDR1 SGHTA and CDR2 FQGNSA come from the germline V gene. CDR3 length equals 17 residues. The DNA of the CDR3 is TGTGCCAGCAGCCCGAGGGGCACCCTCATGGGAACAGATACGCAGTATTTT. This encodes CASSPRGTLMGTDTQYF.

This clone was found a few times. An end of the junction differs from the germline gene, which may be a read error. The chain uses TRBV5-4 and TRBJ2-1; tentative D call: TRBD2 (6 bases). The germline V gene encodes CDR1 SGHNT and CDR2 YYREEE (reference sequence). The CDR3 is 14 amino acids. CDR3 DNA: TGTGCCAGTAGCTATGTGGGGAGGCCTAATGAGCAGTTCTTC. This gives the protein CASSYVGRPNEQFF.

V gene TRBV29-1 combines with J gene TRBJ2-7, with 7 bases that match TRBD1. The CDR3 runs 12 residues. Losses at the gene ends were 7 bases for V and 5 bases for J; bases not matched to a gene: 8. Germline V lookup: CDR1 SQVTM, CDR2 ANQGSEA. The CDR3 DNA follows: TGCAGCGGGGCACAGGGGACCAACGAGCAGTACTTC. It codes for CSGAQGTNEQYF.

The genes are TRBV11-2 and TRBJ1-2; the D gene is possibly TRBD1 (6 bases). Germline V gives CDR1 SGHAT, CDR2 FQNNGV. CDR3 length: 14 residues. Trimming removed 2 bases at V and 0 bases at J, with 7 bases between. CDR3 in DNA: TGTGCCAGCAGCTTATCAGGGGCTAACTATGGCTACACCTTC. Protein product: CASSLSGANYGYTF.

The chain couples TRBV6-5 to TRBJ1-1; D ambiguous. V gave up 5 bases and J gave up 1 base, with 5 bases separating them. In germline, CDR1 is MNHEY, CDR2 SVGAGI. There are 12 residues in the CDR3. In DNA, the CDR3 is TGTGCCAGCAGTGATCAGAACACTGAAGCTTTCTTT. Encoded protein: CASSDQNTEAFF.

This clone was recorded a few times. The chain couples TRBV29-1 to TRBJ2-2; D gene ambiguous. This CDR3 has 11 residues. The ends were cut back, 7 bases at V and 2 bases at J, with 5 bases in the middle. Germline V gene lookup returns CDR1 SQVTM and CDR2 ANQGSEA. The CDR3 coding sequence is TGCAGCGGGAAAAACACCGGGGAGCTGTTTTTT. As protein: CSGKNTGELFF.

The rearrangement joins TRBV11-1 to TRBJ2-1, with 8 bases matching TRBD1. Looked up from germline, CDR1 is SGHAT and CDR2 is FQDESV (reference sequence). V shed 5 bases and J 7 bases; nucleotides not matched to a gene: 1. The CDR3 runs 12 residues. The CDR3, as DNA: TGTGCCAGCAGCCGGACAGGGAATGAGCAGTTCTTC. Protein sequence: CASSRTGNEQFF.

CDR3: CASSLVYGHYEQYF. The CDR3 DNA is TGCGCCAGCAGCCTGGTGTATGGGCACTACGAGCAGTACTTC. The chain employs TRBV23-1 and TRBJ2-7; no clear D gene. TRBV23-1 is treated as an ORF (open reading frame) with a function not yet certain. The ends were cut back, 6 bases at V and 3 bases at J, with 15 bases in the middle. The CDR3 runs to 14 residues.

In DNA form, the CDR3 reads TGTGCCTGGAGTGCACAGGCCCGCTATGGCTACACCTTC. Its protein is CAWSAQARYGYTF. The J gene is TRBJ1-2, the V gene TRBV30; D is possibly TRBD1 (5 bases). The CDR3 contains 13 residues. The V end lost 1 base, the J end lost 4 bases, and 10 bases lay between the germline ends. Germline CDR1 reads GTSNPN; CDR2 reads SVGIG (reference sequence).

This chain uses TRBV6-6 with TRBJ1-1; 8 bases agree with TRBD1. Germline lookup yields CDR1 MNHNY and CDR2 SVGAGI (reference sequence). V lost 6 bases and J lost 0; bases outside the gene matches: 3. The CDR3 sequence is 14 residues long. The CDR3 sequence: CASRRQGLNTEAFF. As DNA, the CDR3 is TGTGCCAGCAGGAGACAGGGGTTGAACACTGAAGCTTTCTTT.

The V call is TRBV29-1, the J call TRBJ2-3; TRBD1 aligns across 10 bases. CDR1 is SQVTM and CDR2 is ANQGSEA in the germline V gene. The CDR3 spans 14 residues. The V and J ends lost 6 bases and 6 bases, in that order; junction bases with no gene match: 9. For the CDR3, the DNA is TGCAGCGTGCTCCGGGACAGGGGTGGCGATACGCAGTATTTT. Residues: CSVLRDRGGDTQYF.

This chain links TRBV27 with TRBJ2-2, with 9 bases lining up with TRBD2. The CDR3 sequence is 15 residues long. Germline V gene data show CDR1 as MNHEY and CDR2 as SMNVEV (reference sequence). The V and J ends lost 2 bases and 6 bases, in that order; junction bases with no gene match: 4. In DNA, the CDR3 is TGTGCCAGCAGTTTAATGCTAGCGGGGCCCGGGGAGCTGTTTTTT. Residues: CASSLMLAGPGELFF.

This clone turned up a few times. The rearrangement links TRBV7-2 to TRBJ1-3; D perhaps matches TRBD1 (6 bases). The CDR3 runs to 15 residues. Germline lookup yields CDR1 SGHTA and CDR2 FQGNSA. V was cut by 3 bases and J by 6 bases, with 15 bases left in between. The CDR3 sequence: CASSFGDRLENTIYF. The CDR3 DNA follows: TGTGCCAGCAGCTTCGGTGACAGGCTTGAAAACACCATATATTTT.

This clone has only a few counts. The chain uses TRBV7-9 and TRBJ1-1, with D possibly being TRBD1 (6 bases). The length of the CDR3 is 15 residues. Germline values: CDR1 SEHNR, CDR2 FQNEAQ (reference sequence). The V end was cut by 5 bases, the J end by 4 bases, with 17 bases between. CDR3: CASSDSGGGGTEAFF. Written as DNA, the CDR3 is TGTGCCAGCAGCGACAGTGGGGGAGGGGGCACTGAAGCTTTCTTT.

Only one count was recorded for this clone. Other DNA sequences within the sample encode an identical CDR3. The J gene is TRBJ1-1, the V gene TRBV29-1; TRBD1 matches at 9 bases. The CDR3 totals 12 residues. CDR1 is SQVTM and CDR2 is ANQGSEA in the germline V gene. V dropped 6 bases and J dropped 1; count of bases not matched to a gene: 0. The CDR3, as DNA: TGCAGCGTGGACAGGGGGAACACTGAAGCTTTCTTT. It translates to CSVDRGNTEAFF.

This clone was recorded a few times. V usage is TRBV30 and J usage is TRBJ2-7, with D possibly called TRBD1 or TRBD2 (5 bases each). This CDR3 contains 13 residues. In germline, CDR1 is GTSNPN, CDR2 SVGIG (reference sequence). The V and J ends lost 0 bases and 5 bases respectively, with 11 bases between them. For the CDR3, the DNA is TGTGCCTGGAGTGTGGAAGGGGACCACGAGCAGTACTTC. This translates into CAWSVEGDHEQYF.

This clone was seen more than once but under ten times. This rearrangement joins TRBV25-1 to TRBJ1-4; maybe TRBD1 (5 bases). This CDR3 has 15 residues. The ends were cut back, 5 bases at V and 2 bases at J, with 12 bases in the middle. CDR1 MGHDK and CDR2 SYGVNS come from the germline V gene. The CDR3: CASSLQGATNEKLFF. As DNA, the CDR3 is TGTGCCAGCAGTTTGCAGGGTGCCACTAATGAAAAACTGTTTTTT.